This paragraph covers one T cell receptor (beta chain) sequence. Its recognized antigen is unknown. No much larger clone is present one base from it, and per-base qualities are unavailable. TCRbeta CDR3 regions were amplified from genomic DNA using the immunoSEQ Assay, a bias-controlled multiplex PCR. The paper's processing steps were these. Within the assay, amplification of reference gene primers was used to estimate how many nucleated cells each sample contained. To quantify the absolute abundance of each unique TCRbeta CDR3 rearrangement, sequence reads were collapsed and filtered. For each sample, productive Simpson clonality was calculated as the square root of Simpson's diversity index over productive rearrangements. The clones in this table, taken by TCRdb from immuneACCESS, are in-frame only. Not every clone is retained; where verified, under half of the shortfall comes from an unresolved V gene, and the cause of the rest is unknown. From that table come the V and J calls and clone size; the DNA was used to work out D and trimming. The table for this sample lists around 180,000 clones; about 87% of them were counted only once. The ten largest clones capture 2% to 3% of the sample.

Collaborating institutions collected whole blood in K2EDTA tubes following their own protocols. For TCRbeta analysis, collaborator samples were shipped as frozen whole blood, as isolated PBMCs, or as DNA extracted from either sample type. These data originate in a study of blood T cell repertoires in COVID-19 (dated by TCRdb to 2020 to 2021). The study in broad terms: Samples covering the acute and convalescent phases of COVID-19 were provided by collaborators in the United States, Italy and Spain. The material from the prospective study consisted of cDNA or gDNA derived from T cells, B-cell-depleted T cells, or PBMCs. Deeply sampled blood TCRbeta repertoires from subjects exposed to, actively infected with, or recovered from COVID-19 were included in the dataset. The repertoires were released in a freely available public database intended as a resource for research on the immune response to SARS-CoV-2. Samples were obtained from the ongoing ImmuneRACE study (first 160 participants) and from over a thousand subjects provided by 6 global collaborators. A de-identified subject ID, COVID-19 status, age in years and sex were almost always included in the sample metadata. Where available, HLA class I and class II types were obtained from metadata supplied by the sample provider rather than from assay-based typing. General findings and caveats noted by the study authors: Clinical and demographic metadata were provided uncurated, with the amount varying by source and participant.

The CDR3 numbers 13 residues from cysteine through phenylalanine. Solely the CDR3 DNA is kept, with 39 bases framed from the first base. Reading the germline V gene (reference sequence) gives CDR1 MNHNY and CDR2 SVGAGI. The junction carries 9 bases between V and J, which are trimmed by 2 bases and 5 bases respectively. The chain was built from TRBV6-6 and TRBJ1-2; no D segment can be confidently identified. The material sequenced was peripheral blood. The receptor was isolated from a man aged 40-55 years with active or convalescent COVID-19. The CDR3 corresponds to CASSYGLTYGYTF. The sequence in DNA is TGTGCCAGCAGTTACGGGCTAACTTATGGCTACACCTTC.